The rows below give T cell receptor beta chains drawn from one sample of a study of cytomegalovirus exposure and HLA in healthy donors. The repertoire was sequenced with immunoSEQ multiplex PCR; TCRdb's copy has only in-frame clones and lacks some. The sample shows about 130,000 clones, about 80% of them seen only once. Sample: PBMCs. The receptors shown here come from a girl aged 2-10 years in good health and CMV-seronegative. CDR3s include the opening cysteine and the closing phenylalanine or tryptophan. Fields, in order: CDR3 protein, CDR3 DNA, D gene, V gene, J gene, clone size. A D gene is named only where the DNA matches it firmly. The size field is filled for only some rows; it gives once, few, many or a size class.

CASSLPEQGTTEAFF	TGTGCCAGCAGCTTACCGGAACAGGGAACAACTGAAGCTTTCTTT	NA	TRBV7-2	TRBJ1-1	NA
CAWRDRGWETQYF	TGTGCCTGGAGGGACAGGGGGTGGGAGACCCAGTACTTC	TRBD1	TRBV30	TRBJ2-5	NA
CASSLISSSEAFF	TGTGCCAGCAGCTTAATCTCGTCCTCCGAAGCTTTCTTT	NA	TRBV5-4	TRBJ1-1	once
CASSVEGAGSEKLFF	TGTGCCAGCAGCGTAGAAGGGGCAGGTAGTGAAAAACTGTTTTTT	NA	TRBV9	TRBJ1-4	NA
CASSTLDRVATNEKLFF	TGTGCCAGCAGTACCCTGGACAGGGTTGCAACTAATGAAAAACTGTTTTTT	TRBD1	TRBV27	TRBJ1-4	NA
CASRDRALGTNEKLFF	TGTGCCAGCAGGGACAGGGCCCTAGGAACTAATGAAAAACTGTTTTTT	TRBD1	TRBV2	TRBJ1-4	NA
CASSEDPYYGYTF	TGTGCCAGCAGCGAGGATCCTTACTATGGCTACACCTTC	NA	TRBV2	TRBJ1-2	NA
CASSGLYEQYF	TGTGCCAGTTCGGGATTGTACGAGCAGTACTTC	NA	TRBV5-4	TRBJ2-7	NA
CASSRTGTGITDTQYF	TGTGCCAGCAGTAGAACCGGGACAGGGATAACAGATACGCAGTATTTT	TRBD1	TRBV27	TRBJ2-3	NA
CASSQDYGGATDTQYF	TGCGCCAGCAGCCAAGATTATGGGGGGGCCACAGATACGCAGTATTTT	NA	TRBV4-3	TRBJ2-3	few
CASSLVDRVNTEAFF	TGCGCCAGCAGCTTGGTAGACAGGGTGAACACTGAAGCTTTCTTT	TRBD1	TRBV5-1	TRBJ1-1	NA
CASSSFGWVNTEAFF	TGTGCCAGCAGCTCCTTCGGGTGGGTGAACACTGAAGCTTTCTTT	NA	TRBV5-5	TRBJ1-1	NA
CSVEEAGGFYNEQFF	TGCAGCGTTGAGGAAGCGGGAGGGTTCTACAATGAGCAGTTCTTC	TRBD2	TRBV29-1	TRBJ2-1	NA
CSARVWAEQFF	TGCAGTGCTAGAGTTTGGGCGGAGCAGTTCTTC	NA	TRBV20-1	TRBJ2-1	NA
CAIRVTEGSGNTIYF	TGTGCCATCAGAGTAACGGAGGGGTCTGGAAACACCATATATTTT	NA	TRBV10-3	TRBJ1-3	NA
CASSLGGGEAFF	TGTGCCAGCAGCTTAGGAGGGGGTGAAGCTTTCTTT	NA	TRBV7-9	TRBJ1-1	NA
CASSDGAANTEAFF	TGTGCCAGCAGTGATGGAGCGGCGAACACTGAAGCTTTCTTT	NA	TRBV6-1	TRBJ1-1	NA
CASSFILGQGEEKLFF	TGTGCCAGCAGTTTTATCTTGGGACAGGGGGAGGAAAAACTGTTTTTT	TRBD1	TRBV28	TRBJ1-4	NA
CASSQYGVSRTDTQYF	TGTGCCAGCAGCCAGTACGGGGTTTCCCGCACAGATACGCAGTATTTT	NA	TRBV7-2	TRBJ2-3	NA
CASSQDRRTSGGDTQYF	TGTGCCAGCAGCCAAGATAGGAGGACTAGCGGGGGAGATACGCAGTATTTT	TRBD2	TRBV4-2	TRBJ2-3	NA
CASSPGTSGDQETQYF	TGTGCCAGCAGCCCCGGGACTAGCGGGGATCAAGAGACCCAGTACTTC	TRBD2	TRBV7-9	TRBJ2-5	NA
CASSQDLIGGMGTGELFF	TGTGCCAGCAGCCAAGATCTTATTGGGGGCATGGGCACCGGGGAGCTGTTTTTT	NA	TRBV4-2	TRBJ2-2	NA
CASSGGFGYTF	TGCGCCAGCAGTGGAGGATTTGGCTACACCTTC	NA	TRBV28	TRBJ1-2	NA
CASSPRNTVSGNTIYF	TGTGCCAGCAGCCCACGCAACACCGTCTCTGGAAACACCATATATTTT	NA	TRBV21-1	TRBJ1-3	NA
CASSQIQDTQYF	TGCGCCAGCAGCCAAATACAAGATACGCAGTATTTT	NA	TRBV4-1	TRBJ2-3	NA
CASSETGAGYEQYF	TGTGCCAGCAGTGAAACAGGGGCCGGCTACGAGCAGTACTTC	TRBD1	TRBV6-1	TRBJ2-7	NA
CASSPGLAGGTGELFF	TGTGCCAGCAGTCCGGGACTAGCGGGGGGGACCGGGGAGCTGTTTTTT	TRBD2	TRBV7-3	TRBJ2-2	NA
CASSPTAGGSYEQYF	TGTGCCAGCAGCCCAACAGCGGGAGGGTCCTACGAGCAGTACTTC	TRBD2	TRBV9	TRBJ2-7	NA
CASSLDRGTGELFF	TGCGCCAGCAGCTTGGACAGGGGCACCGGGGAGCTGTTTTTT	TRBD1	TRBV5-1	TRBJ2-2	NA
CASSFLRGGGTEAFF	TGTGCCAGCAGTTTTCTGCGGGGGGGAGGCACTGAAGCTTTCTTT	NA	TRBV28	TRBJ1-1	NA
CASSVDPAGVYNEQFF	TGTGCCAGCAGCGTAGACCCAGCGGGAGTTTACAATGAGCAGTTCTTC	TRBD2	TRBV9	TRBJ2-1	NA
CASSIRSFGTSGDDTGELFF	TGTGCCAGCAGCATAAGGTCCTTTGGGACTAGCGGGGATGACACCGGGGAGCTGTTTTTT	NA	TRBV21-1	TRBJ2-2	NA
CASSDDGSTDTQYF	TGTGCCAGCAGTGACGACGGGAGCACAGATACGCAGTATTTT	NA	TRBV6-4	TRBJ2-3	NA
CASSLSGQFTYEQYF	TGTGCCAGCAGTTTATCGGGACAGTTCACCTACGAGCAGTACTTC	TRBD1	TRBV28	TRBJ2-7	once
CASSSTGTGGPDTQYF	TGCGCCAGCAGCTCGACCGGGACAGGGGGCCCAGATACGCAGTATTTT	TRBD1	TRBV5-1	TRBJ2-3	NA
CASGGETYTF	TGTGCTTCCGGGGGGGAGACCTACACCTTC	NA	TRBV30	TRBJ1-2	once
CASSQAEISALHF	TGTGCCAGCAGCCAAGCGGAGATTTCGGCCCTCCACTTT	NA	TRBV4-2	TRBJ1-6	once
CSVPPPNLYNEQFF	TGCAGCGTACCTCCTCCGAACCTATACAATGAGCAGTTCTTC	NA	TRBV29-1	TRBJ2-1	NA
CASNAGGHGELFF	TGTGCCAGTAATGCGGGGGGCCACGGGGAGCTGTTTTTT	TRBD2	TRBV19	TRBJ2-2	once
CASSLEVSSPLHF	TGTGCCAGCAGCTTGGAAGTGAGTTCACCCCTCCACTTT	NA	TRBV5-6	TRBJ1-6	NA
CASSYSSGFLTF	TGTGCCAGCAGTTACTCGTCGGGGTTTTTGACCTTC	NA	TRBV6-5	TRBJ1-2	NA
CASSVGAASVEDTQYF	TGTGCCAGCAGCGTAGGGGCAGCTAGCGTCGAAGATACGCAGTATTTT	NA	TRBV9	TRBJ2-3	NA